This TCR beta chain was obtained from a study of CD8 T cells in ankylosing spondylitis. General study points: For ankylosing spondylitis blood, a TCR beta motif of 7 or 8 highly homologous variants appeared characteristic.

Each CDR3 protein gets one entry after TCRdb re-called the 5' RACE reads with MiXCR. The sample yields about 800,000 distinct CDR3 sequences, approximately 12% seen once. This clonotype turned up a few times. Its antigen is unknown. V was clipped by 0 bases and J by 4 bases, with 7 bases between them. This CDR3 is built from 14 residues. Per germline, CDR1 MNHEY and CDR2 SVGEGT. Sequenced input: blood, either unsorted or a sorted T cell fraction (not recorded which). This TCR was sampled from a male donor with ankylosing spondylitis. V is TRBV6-2 or TRBV6-3 and J is TRBJ2-1; D unclear. DNA for the CDR3: TGTGCCAGCAGTTACTCGATCCAGTACAATGAGCAGTTCTTC. The encoded protein is CASSYSIQYNEQFF.